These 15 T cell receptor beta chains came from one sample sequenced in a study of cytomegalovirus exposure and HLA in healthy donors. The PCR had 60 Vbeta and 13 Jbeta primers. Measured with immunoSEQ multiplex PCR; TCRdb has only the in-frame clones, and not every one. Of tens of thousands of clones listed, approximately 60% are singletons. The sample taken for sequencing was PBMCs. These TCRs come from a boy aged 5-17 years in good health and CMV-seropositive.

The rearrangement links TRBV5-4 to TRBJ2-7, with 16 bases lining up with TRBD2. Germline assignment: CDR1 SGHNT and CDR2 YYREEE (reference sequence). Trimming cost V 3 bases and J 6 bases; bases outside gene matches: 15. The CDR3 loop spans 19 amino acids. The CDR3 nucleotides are TGTGCCAGCAGCTCGCACGCGGGACTAGCGGGAGGGCCCGCCGGCGAGCAGTACTTC. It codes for CASSSHAGLAGGPAGEQYF.

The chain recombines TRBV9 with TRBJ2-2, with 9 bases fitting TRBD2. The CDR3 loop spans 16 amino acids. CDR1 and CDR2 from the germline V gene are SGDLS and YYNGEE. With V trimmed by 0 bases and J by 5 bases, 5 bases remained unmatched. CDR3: CASSVGGTSSTGELFF. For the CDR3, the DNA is TGTGCCAGCAGCGTAGGGGGGACTAGCTCTACCGGGGAGCTGTTTTTT.

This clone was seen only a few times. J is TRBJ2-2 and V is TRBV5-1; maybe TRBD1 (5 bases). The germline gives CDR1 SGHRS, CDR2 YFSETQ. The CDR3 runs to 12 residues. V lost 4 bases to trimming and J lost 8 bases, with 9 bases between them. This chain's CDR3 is CASSRAGGELFF. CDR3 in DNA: TGCGCCAGCAGCCGCGCAGGGGGGGAGCTGTTTTTT.

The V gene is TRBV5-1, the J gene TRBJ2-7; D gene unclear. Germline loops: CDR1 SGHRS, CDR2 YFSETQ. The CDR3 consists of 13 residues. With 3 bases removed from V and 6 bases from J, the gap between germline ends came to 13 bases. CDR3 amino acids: CASSSGGLVEQYF. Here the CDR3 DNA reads TGCGCCAGCAGCTCGGGTGGCCTCGTCGAGCAGTACTTC.

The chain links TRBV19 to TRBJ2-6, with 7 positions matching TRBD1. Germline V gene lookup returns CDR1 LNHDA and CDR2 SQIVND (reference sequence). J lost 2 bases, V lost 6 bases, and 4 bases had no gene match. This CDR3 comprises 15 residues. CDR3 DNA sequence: TGTGCCAGTAGCAAGACAGGGACTGGGGCCAACGTCCTGACTTTC. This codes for CASSKTGTGANVLTF.

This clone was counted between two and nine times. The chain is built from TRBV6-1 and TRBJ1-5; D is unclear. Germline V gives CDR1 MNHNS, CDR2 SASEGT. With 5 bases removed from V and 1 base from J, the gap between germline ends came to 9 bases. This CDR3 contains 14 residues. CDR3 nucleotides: TGTGCCAGCAGTCGGGAGTGGAGCAATCAGCCCCAGCATTTT. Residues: CASSREWSNQPQHF.

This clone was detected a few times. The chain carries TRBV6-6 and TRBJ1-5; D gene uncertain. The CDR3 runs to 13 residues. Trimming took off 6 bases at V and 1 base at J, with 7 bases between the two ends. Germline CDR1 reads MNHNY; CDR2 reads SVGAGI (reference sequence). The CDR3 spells CASSLQSNQPQHF. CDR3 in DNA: TGTGCCAGCAGCTTACAGAGCAATCAGCCCCAGCATTTT.

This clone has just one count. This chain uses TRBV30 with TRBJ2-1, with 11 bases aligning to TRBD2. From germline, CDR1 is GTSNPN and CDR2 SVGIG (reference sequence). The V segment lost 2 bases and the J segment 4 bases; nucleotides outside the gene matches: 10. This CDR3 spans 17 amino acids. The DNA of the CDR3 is TGTGCCTGGAGTTTGGCCCTAGCGGGGGGATATTACAATGAGCAGTTCTTC. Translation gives CAWSLALAGGYYNEQFF.

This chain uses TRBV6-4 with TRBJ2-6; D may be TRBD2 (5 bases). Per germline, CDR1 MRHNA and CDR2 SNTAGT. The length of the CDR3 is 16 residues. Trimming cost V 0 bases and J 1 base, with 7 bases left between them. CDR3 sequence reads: CASSDSPGSGANVLTF. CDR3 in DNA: TGTGCCAGCAGTGACTCCCCGGGATCTGGGGCCAACGTCCTGACTTTC.

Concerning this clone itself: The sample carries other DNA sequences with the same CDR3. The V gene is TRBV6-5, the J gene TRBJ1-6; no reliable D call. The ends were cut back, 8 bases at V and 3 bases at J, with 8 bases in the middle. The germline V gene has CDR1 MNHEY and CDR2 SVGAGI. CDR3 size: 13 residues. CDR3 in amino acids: CASRRDYNSPLHF. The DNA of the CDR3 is TGTGCCAGCCGGCGGGACTATAATTCACCCCTCCACTTT.

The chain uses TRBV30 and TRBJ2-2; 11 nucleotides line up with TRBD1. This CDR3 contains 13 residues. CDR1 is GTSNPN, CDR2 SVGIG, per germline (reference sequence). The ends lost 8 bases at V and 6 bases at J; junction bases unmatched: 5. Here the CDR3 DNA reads TGTGCCGGGGGGACAGGGGGGTCCGGGGAGCTGTTTTTT. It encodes CAGGTGGSGELFF.

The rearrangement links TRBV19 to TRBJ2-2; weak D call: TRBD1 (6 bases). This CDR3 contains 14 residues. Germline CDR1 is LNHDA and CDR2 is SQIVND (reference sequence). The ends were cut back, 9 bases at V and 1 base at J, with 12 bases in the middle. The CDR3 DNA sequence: TGTGCCAGCTCCGGGACAAGGAACACCGGGGAGCTGTTTTTT. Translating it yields CASSGTRNTGELFF.

CDR3 DNA sequence: TGTGCCAGCAGCCCGACAGGGGGCGGAAGCTACACCTTC. As protein: CASSPTGGGSYTF. This chain uses TRBV7-2 with TRBJ1-2; 10 bases map to TRBD1. V shed 5 bases and J 9 bases; nucleotides not matched to a gene: 6. Germline CDR1 SGHTA, CDR2 FQGNSA. The length of the CDR3 is 13 residues. Together with reference TRBV7-2 and TRBJ1-2, the CDR3 gives the full variable domain: GAGVSQSPSNKVTEKGKDVELRCDPISGHTALYWYRQSLGQGLEFLIYFQGNSAPDKSGLPSDRFSAERTGGSVSTLTIQRTQQEDSAVYLCASSPTGGGSYTFGSGTRLTVV.

The CDR3 sequence is CASSIWTGTSYNEQFF. The CDR3 nucleotides are TGTGCCAGCAGCATATGGACAGGAACCTCCTACAATGAGCAGTTCTTC. This chain connects TRBV14 to TRBJ2-1; the match to TRBD1 covers 7 bases. Losses at the gene ends were 5 bases for V and 0 bases for J; bases not matched to a gene: 7. Germline V gene sequence: CDR1 SGHDN, CDR2 FVKESK. This CDR3 comprises 16 residues.

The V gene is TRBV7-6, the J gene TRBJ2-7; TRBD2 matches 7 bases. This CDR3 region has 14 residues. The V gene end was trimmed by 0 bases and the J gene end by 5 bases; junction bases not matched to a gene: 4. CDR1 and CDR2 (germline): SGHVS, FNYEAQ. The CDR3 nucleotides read TGTGCCAGCAGCTTAGCGGGAGGGTTCGACGAGCAGTACTTC. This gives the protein CASSLAGGFDEQYF.